The present T cell receptor beta chain was sequenced within a study of early T cells in non-severe SARS-CoV-2 infection. This clonotype has more than one count but fewer than ten. Unique molecular identifiers were affixed to single, distinct cDNA molecules. Each CDR3 protein gets one entry after TCRdb re-called the 5' RACE reads with MiXCR. This table holds about 100,000 distinct CDR3 sequences, 9% to 13% found once. CDR1 and CDR2 (germline): LGHNT, FRNRAP. The V and J ends lost 4 bases and 6 bases, in that order; junction bases with no gene match: 11. The CDR3 totals 16 residues. The chain employs TRBV12-5 and TRBJ2-1; TRBD2 aligns across 8 bases. This TCR came from an adult who was a healthcare worker with PCR-confirmed SARS-CoV-2 infection or an uninfected control (not recorded which). Sequencing input: whole blood. The CDR3 protein is CASGSSWASGPNEQFF. CDR3 DNA sequence: TGTGCTAGTGGTTCCTCCTGGGCTAGCGGGCCCAATGAGCAGTTCTTC. Filled out from reference TRBV12-5 and TRBJ2-1, the complete variable domain reads DARVTQTPRHKVTEMGQEVTMRCQPILGHNTVFWYRQTMMQGLELLAYFRNRAPLDDSGMPKDRFSAEMPDATLATLKIQPSEPRDSAVYFCASGSSWASGPNEQFFGPGTRLTVL.